This T cell receptor beta chain stems from a study of human T cells and chemical hapten exposure. The CDR3 spans 12 residues. This clonotype was seen only a few times. What it binds is not known. Unique molecular identifiers were linked by the library to individual cDNA molecules. One entry per CDR3 protein, called by TCRdb with MiXCR from the RACE reads. The sample carries about 100,000 distinct CDR3 sequences, 11% recorded once. General study results and limits: With regard to DPC sensitization, TCRs above 1 in 1000 frequency did not change. Versus controls, expanded TCRs had significantly more large CDR3 similarity clusters.

Time point given: patch test 1, 2 weeks after DPC sensitization. The treatment is: therapeutic diphenylcyclopropenone sensitization with weekly scalp DPC. Total RNA was extracted from unfractionated whole blood. The material was whole blood, obtained in connection with sensitization to the hapten diphenylcyclopropenone (DPC). This TCR derives from a woman in her thirties or forties with alopecia areata. Some clones in this sample may be carry-over from other donors' samples. V usage is TRBV21-1 and J usage is TRBJ2-3. TRBV21-1 is a recognized pseudogene. The CDR3 DNA follows: TGTGCCAGCAGCAAACGCACAGATACGCAGTATTTT. The encoded protein is CASSKRTDTQYF.